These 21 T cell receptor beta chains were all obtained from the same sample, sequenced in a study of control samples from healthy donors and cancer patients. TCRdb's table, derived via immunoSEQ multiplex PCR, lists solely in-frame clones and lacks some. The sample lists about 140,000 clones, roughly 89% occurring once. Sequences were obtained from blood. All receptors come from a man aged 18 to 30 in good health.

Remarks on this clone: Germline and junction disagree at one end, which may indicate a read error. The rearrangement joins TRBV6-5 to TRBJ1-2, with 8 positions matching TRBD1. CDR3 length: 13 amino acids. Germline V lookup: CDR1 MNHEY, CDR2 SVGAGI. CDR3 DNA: TGTGCCGGCAGTTTGGGGCAGGGGGCCGGCTACACCTTC. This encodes CAGSLGQGAGYTF.

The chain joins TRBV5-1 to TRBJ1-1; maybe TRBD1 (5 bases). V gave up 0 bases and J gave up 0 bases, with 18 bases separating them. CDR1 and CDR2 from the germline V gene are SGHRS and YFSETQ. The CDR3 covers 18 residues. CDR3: CASSLGGRANWMNTEAFF. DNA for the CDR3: TGCGCCAGCAGCTTGGGGGGCAGGGCAAATTGGATGAACACTGAAGCTTTCTTT.

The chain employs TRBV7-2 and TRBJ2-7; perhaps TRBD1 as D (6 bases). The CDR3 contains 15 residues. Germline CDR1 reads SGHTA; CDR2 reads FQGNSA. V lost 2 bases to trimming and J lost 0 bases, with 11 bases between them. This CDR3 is CASSLSGQSSYEQYF. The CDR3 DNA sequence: TGTGCCAGCAGCTTATCGGGACAAAGCTCCTACGAGCAGTACTTC. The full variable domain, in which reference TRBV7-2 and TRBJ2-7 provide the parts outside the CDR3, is GAGVSQSPSNKVTEKGKDVELRCDPISGHTALYWYRQSLGQGLEFLIYFQGNSAPDKSGLPSDRFSAERTGGSVSTLTIQRTQQEDSAVYLCASSLSGQSSYEQYFGPGTRLTVT.

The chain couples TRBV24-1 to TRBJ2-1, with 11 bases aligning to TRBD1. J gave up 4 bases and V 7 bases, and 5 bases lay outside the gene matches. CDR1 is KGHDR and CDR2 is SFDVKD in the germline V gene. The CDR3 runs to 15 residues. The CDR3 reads CATSIGTGGYNEQFF. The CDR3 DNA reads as TGTGCCACCAGCATCGGGACAGGGGGTTACAATGAGCAGTTCTTC.

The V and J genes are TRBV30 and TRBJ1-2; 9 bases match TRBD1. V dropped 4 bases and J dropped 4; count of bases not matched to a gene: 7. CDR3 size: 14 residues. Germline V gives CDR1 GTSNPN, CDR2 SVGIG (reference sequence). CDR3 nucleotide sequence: TGTGCCTGGAAACAGGGGGCGCGATCCTATGGCTACACCTTC. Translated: CAWKQGARSYGYTF.

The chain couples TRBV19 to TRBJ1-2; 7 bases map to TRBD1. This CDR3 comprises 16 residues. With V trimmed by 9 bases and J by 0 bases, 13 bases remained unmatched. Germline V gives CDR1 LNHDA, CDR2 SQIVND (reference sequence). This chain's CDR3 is CASLGQATLTNYGYTF. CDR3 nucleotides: TGTGCCAGCCTCGGACAGGCCACGTTGACTAACTATGGCTACACCTTC.

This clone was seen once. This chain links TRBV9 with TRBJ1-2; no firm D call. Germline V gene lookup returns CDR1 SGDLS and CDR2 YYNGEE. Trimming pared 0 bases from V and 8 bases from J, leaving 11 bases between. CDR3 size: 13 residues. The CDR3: CASSVGPREGYTF. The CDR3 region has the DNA TGTGCCAGCAGCGTAGGACCAAGGGAAGGCTACACCTTC.

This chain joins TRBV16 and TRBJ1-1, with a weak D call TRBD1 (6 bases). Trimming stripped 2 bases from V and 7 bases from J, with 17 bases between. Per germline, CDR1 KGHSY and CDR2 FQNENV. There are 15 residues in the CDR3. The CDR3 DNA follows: TGTGCCAGCAGCCAAACTTTCGGGGGCACATATGAAGCTTTCTTT. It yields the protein CASSQTFGGTYEAFF. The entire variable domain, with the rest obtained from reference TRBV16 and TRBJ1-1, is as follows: GEEVAQTPKHLVRGEGQKAKLYCAPIKGHSYVFWYQQVLKNEFKFLISFQNENVFDETGMPKERFSAKCLPNSPCSLEIQATKLEDSAVYFCASSQTFGGTYEAFFGQGTRLTVV.

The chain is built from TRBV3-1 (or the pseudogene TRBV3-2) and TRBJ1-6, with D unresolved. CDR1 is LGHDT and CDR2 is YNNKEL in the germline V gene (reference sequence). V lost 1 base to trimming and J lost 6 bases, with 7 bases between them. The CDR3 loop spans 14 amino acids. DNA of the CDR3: TGTGCCAGCAGCCAAGTTCAGCTTAATTCACCCCTCCACTTT. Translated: CASSQVQLNSPLHF.

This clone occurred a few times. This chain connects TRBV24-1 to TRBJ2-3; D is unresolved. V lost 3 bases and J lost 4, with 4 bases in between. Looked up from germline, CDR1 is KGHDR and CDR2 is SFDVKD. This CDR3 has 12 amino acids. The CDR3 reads CATSDEADTQYF. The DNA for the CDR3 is TGTGCCACCAGTGATGAGGCAGATACGCAGTATTTT.

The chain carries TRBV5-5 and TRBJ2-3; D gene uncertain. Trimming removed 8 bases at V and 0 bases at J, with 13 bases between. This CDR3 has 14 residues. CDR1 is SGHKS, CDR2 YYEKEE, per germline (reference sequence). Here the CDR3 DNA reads TGTGCCAGTTCCCATCGTCCTAGCACAGATACGCAGTATTTT. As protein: CASSHRPSTDTQYF.

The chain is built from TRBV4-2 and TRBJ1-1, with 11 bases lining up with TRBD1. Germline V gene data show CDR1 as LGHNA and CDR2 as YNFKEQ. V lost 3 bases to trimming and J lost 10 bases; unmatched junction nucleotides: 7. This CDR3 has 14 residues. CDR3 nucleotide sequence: TGTGCCAGCAGCCAGCCGGACAGGGGGCGCGGAGCTTTCTTT. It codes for CASSQPDRGRGAFF.

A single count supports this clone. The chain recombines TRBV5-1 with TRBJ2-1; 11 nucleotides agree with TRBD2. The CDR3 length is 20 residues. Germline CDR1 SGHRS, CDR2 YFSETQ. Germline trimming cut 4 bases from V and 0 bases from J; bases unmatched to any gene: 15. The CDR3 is CASSLPWASGGSSSYNEQFF. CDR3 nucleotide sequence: TGCGCCAGCAGCCTCCCCTGGGCTAGCGGGGGGTCGAGCTCCTACAATGAGCAGTTCTTC.

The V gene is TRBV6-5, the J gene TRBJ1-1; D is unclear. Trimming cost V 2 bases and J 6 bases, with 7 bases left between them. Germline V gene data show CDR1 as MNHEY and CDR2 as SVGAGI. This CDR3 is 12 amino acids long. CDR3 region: CASSYPGAEAFF. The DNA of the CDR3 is TGTGCCAGCAGTTACCCGGGCGCTGAAGCTTTCTTT.

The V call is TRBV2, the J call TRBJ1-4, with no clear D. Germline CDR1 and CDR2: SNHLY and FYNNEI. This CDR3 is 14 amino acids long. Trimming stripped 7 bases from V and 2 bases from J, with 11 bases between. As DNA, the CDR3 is TGTGCCAGCATCCCGTTGGTGACTAATGAAAAACTGTTTTTT. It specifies CASIPLVTNEKLFF.

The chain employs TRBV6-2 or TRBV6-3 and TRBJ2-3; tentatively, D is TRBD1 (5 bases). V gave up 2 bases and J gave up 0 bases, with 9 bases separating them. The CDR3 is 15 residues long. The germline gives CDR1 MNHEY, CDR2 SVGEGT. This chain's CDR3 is CASSYVGQSTDTQYF. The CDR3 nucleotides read TGTGCCAGCAGTTACGTGGGGCAGAGCACAGATACGCAGTATTTT.

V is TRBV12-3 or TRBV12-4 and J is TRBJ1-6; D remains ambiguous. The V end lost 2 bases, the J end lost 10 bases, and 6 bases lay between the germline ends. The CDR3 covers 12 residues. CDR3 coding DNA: TGTGCCAGCAGTTTATTCGACTCACCCCTCCACTTT. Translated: CASSLFDSPLHF.

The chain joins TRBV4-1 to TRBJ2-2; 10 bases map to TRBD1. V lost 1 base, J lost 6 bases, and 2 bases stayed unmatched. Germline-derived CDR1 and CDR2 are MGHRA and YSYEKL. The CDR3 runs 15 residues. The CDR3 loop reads CASSQGQGASGELFF. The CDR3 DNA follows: TGCGCCAGCAGCCAAGGACAGGGGGCATCCGGGGAGCTGTTTTTT.

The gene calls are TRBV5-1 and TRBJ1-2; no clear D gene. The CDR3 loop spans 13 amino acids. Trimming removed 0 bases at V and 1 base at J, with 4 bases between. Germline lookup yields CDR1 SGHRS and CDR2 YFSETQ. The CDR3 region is CASSLGFNYGYTF. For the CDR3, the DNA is TGCGCCAGCAGCTTGGGCTTTAACTATGGCTACACCTTC. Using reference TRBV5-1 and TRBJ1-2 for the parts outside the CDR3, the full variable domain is KAGVTQTPRYLIKTRGQQVTLSCSPISGHRSVSWYQQTPGQGLQFLFEYFSETQRNKGNFPGRFSGRQFSNSRSEMNVSTLELGDSALYLCASSLGFNYGYTFGSGTRLTVV.

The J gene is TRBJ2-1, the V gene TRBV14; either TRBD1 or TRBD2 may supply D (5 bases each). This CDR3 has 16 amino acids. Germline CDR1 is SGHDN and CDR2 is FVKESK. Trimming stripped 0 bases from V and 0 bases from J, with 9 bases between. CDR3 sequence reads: CASSQDAGSSYNEQFF. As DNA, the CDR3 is TGTGCCAGCAGCCAAGATGCAGGGAGCTCCTACAATGAGCAGTTCTTC.

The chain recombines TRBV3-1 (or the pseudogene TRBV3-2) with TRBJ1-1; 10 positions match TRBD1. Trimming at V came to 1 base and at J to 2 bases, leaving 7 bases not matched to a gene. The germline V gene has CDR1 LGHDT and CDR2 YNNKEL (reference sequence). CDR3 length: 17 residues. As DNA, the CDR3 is TGTGCCAGCAGCCAAGTTCGAGGGACAGGGGCAAACACTGAAGCTTTCTTT. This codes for CASSQVRGTGANTEAFF.